What follows are 10 T cell receptor beta chains derived from one specimen sequenced in a study of identical twins. MiXCR, applied by TCRdb to the 5' RACE reads, yields one record per CDR3 protein. The repertoire holds 700,000 or so distinct CDR3 sequences, 8.6% seen once, with 0.75% to 1% in the top ten. These records were also assigned to another study, of yellow fever vaccine responses in identical twins.

The sample was PBMCs. All receptors come from a woman in her late teens or twenties in good health.

The chain joins TRBV6-5 to TRBJ1-1, with D perhaps TRBD1 (5 bases). CDR3 size: 15 residues. Trimming left V 2 bases short and J 1 base short, with 11 bases between. Germline CDR1 and CDR2: MNHEY and SVGAGI. The CDR3 DNA follows: TGTGCCAGCAGTTACGGAAGCCAGGGGAACACTGAAGCTTTCTTT. This codes for CASSYGSQGNTEAFF.

In this sample, this clonotype turned up many times. The chain's CDR3 is CSATMDSYEQYF. The CDR3 DNA is TGCAGTGCCACCATGGACAGCTACGAGCAGTACTTC. This chain connects TRBV20-1 to TRBJ2-7; D is possibly TRBD1 (6 bases). Trimming took 6 bases from V and 3 from J, leaving 12 bases between them. The CDR3 loop spans 12 amino acids. Germline loops: CDR1 DFQATT, CDR2 SNEGSKA (reference sequence).

This clonotype was recorded at least ten times. The CDR3 here is CASRPTITGGDTQYF. CDR3 sequence (DNA): TGTGCCAGCCGACCCACCATTACAGGGGGAGATACGCAGTATTTT. The V gene is TRBV28, the J gene TRBJ2-3; TRBD1 matches 8 bases. CDR1 is MDHEN and CDR2 is SYDVKM in the germline V gene. The V segment lost 8 bases and the J segment 5 bases; nucleotides outside the gene matches: 12. The CDR3 spans 15 residues.

This clonotype was observed at least ten times. The chain employs TRBV28 and TRBJ2-2; D remains ambiguous. Germline CDR1 and CDR2: MDHEN and SYDVKM. The length of the CDR3 is 14 residues. The V end lost 3 bases, the J end lost 1 base, and 6 bases lay between the germline ends. CDR3 region: CASSLLRNTGELFF. DNA for the CDR3: TGTGCCAGCAGTTTGCTGAGGAACACCGGGGAGCTGTTTTTT.

This clonotype was counted only a few times. The chain links TRBV10-3 to TRBJ2-3; TRBD2 matches at 15 bases. The V and J ends lost 3 bases and 4 bases, in that order; junction bases with no gene match: 11. CDR1 is ENHRY and CDR2 is SYGVKD in the germline V gene. The CDR3 loop spans 19 amino acids. The CDR3 spells CAISETGTSGGISPDTQYF. CDR3 sequence (DNA): TGTGCCATCAGTGAAACGGGGACTAGCGGGGGGATCTCCCCAGATACGCAGTATTTT.

This clonotype was picked up many times. The rearrangement links TRBV12-3 or TRBV12-4 to TRBJ2-7; 7 bases map to TRBD2. Unmatched junction bases numbered 6, after V lost 4 bases and J lost 0 bases. This CDR3 comprises 15 residues. CDR3 DNA sequence: TGTGCCAGCAGTTCACTGCGGGGGTACTCCTACGAGCAGTACTTC. This translates into CASSSLRGYSYEQYF.

CDR3 bases: TGTGCCACCAGCAGAGATAGGGTAGCCGGGGAGCTGTTTTTT. The encoded protein is CATSRDRVAGELFF. The chain has TRBV15 and TRBJ2-2; D is unclear. V lost 0 bases, J lost 6 bases, and 8 bases lay in between. Germline CDR1 is LNHNV and CDR2 is YYDKDF (reference sequence). The CDR3 is 14 residues long.

This clonotype was observed many times. The V and J genes are TRBV14 and TRBJ2-1; 12 positions match TRBD2. The junction had 3 bases not matched to a gene; V was cut back by 4 bases and J by 2 bases. The germline V gene has CDR1 SGHDN and CDR2 FVKESK. CDR3 length equals 16 residues. CDR3 amino acids: CASSRSSGGAYNEQFF. The DNA for the CDR3 is TGTGCCAGCAGCCGATCTAGCGGGGGGGCCTACAATGAGCAGTTCTTC.

This clonotype was detected a few times. This chain connects TRBV6-5 to TRBJ1-6; 10 nucleotides align to TRBD1. The germline V gene encodes CDR1 MNHEY and CDR2 SVGAGI. The trim removed 2 bases at V and 13 bases at J, leaving 11 bases unmatched. The CDR3 extends over 16 amino acids. CDR3 in amino acids: CASSYGAGTGESPLHF. Here the CDR3 DNA reads TGTGCCAGCAGTTACGGGGCCGGGACAGGGGAGTCTCCCCTCCACTTT.

This clonotype occurred many times. The rearrangement joins TRBV6-5 to TRBJ1-2; 9 bases are a match to TRBD1. After removal of 2 bases from V and 10 bases from J, the junction contained 5 bases not matched to a gene. Per the germline V gene, CDR1 is MNHEY and CDR2 is SVGAGI. CDR3 length equals 13 residues. CDR3 loop: CASSYPGQGDYTF. The CDR3, as DNA: TGTGCCAGCAGTTACCCGGGACAGGGTGACTACACCTTC.